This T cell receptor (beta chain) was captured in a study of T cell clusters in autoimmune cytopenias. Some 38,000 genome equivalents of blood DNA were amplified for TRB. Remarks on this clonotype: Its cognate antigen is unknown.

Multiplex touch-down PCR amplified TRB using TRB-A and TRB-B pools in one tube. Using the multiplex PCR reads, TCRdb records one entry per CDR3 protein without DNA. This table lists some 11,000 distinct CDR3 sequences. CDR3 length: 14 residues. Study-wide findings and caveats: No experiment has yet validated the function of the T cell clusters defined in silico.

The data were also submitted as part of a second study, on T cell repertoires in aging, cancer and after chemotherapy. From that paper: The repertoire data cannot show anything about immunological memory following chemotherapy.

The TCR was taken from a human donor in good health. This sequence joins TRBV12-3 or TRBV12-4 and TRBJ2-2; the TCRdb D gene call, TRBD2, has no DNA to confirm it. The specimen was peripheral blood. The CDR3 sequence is CASSEGLNTGELFF.